Following are 26 T cell receptor beta chains from one sample sequenced in a study of cytomegalovirus exposure and HLA in healthy donors. The primer mix had 60 Vbeta and 13 Jbeta primers. The data were produced by immunoSEQ multiplex PCR, yet TCRdb's version contains in-frame clones alone and is incomplete. The repertoire holds 200,000 to 250,000 clones, with under 80% as singletons. Specimen: PBMCs. The receptors shown here come from a woman under 40 in good health and CMV-seronegative.

The chain recombines TRBV5-4 with TRBJ1-2, with TRBD1 as a possible D gene (5 bases). There are 12 residues in the CDR3. CDR1 and CDR2 (germline): SGHNT, YYREEE (reference sequence). V gave up 0 bases and J gave up 6 bases, with 6 bases separating them. Written as DNA, the CDR3 is TGTGCCAGCAGCTTGGCGGGGGATGGCTACACCTTC. This encodes CASSLAGDGYTF.

The chain is built from TRBV5-1 and TRBJ1-3; 9 bases line up with TRBD1. Germline lookup yields CDR1 SGHRS and CDR2 YFSETQ. V shed 4 bases, J shed 3 bases, and the junction held 2 bases outside the gene matches. The CDR3 sequence is 14 residues long. The CDR3 loop is CASSRTGDGNTIYF. The CDR3 bases are TGCGCCAGCAGCCGGACAGGGGATGGAAACACCATATATTTT.

The gene calls are TRBV5-5 and TRBJ2-5, with D hard to call. The last part of the DNA fits TRBJ2-7 better; the J call may be wrong. CDR3 length: 11 residues. CDR1 is SGHKS and CDR2 is YYEKEE in the germline V gene (reference sequence). The CDR3 region is CASSFKYEQYF. CDR3 DNA sequence: TGTGCCAGCAGCTTTAAATACGAGCAGTACTTC.

This clone was observed once. The chain links TRBV6-5 to TRBJ1-4; 7 nucleotides agree with TRBD1. This CDR3 has 13 residues. CDR1 MNHEY and CDR2 SVGAGI come from the germline V gene. V lost 6 bases and J lost 8; bases outside the gene matches: 6. In DNA form, the CDR3 reads TGTGCCAGCAGAGGGCAGGGGGGCGAAAAACTGTTTTTT. Translation: CASRGQGGEKLFF.

The rearrangement uses TRBV7-3 and TRBJ2-7; maybe TRBD1 (6 bases). The CDR3 covers 15 residues. V shed 3 bases and J shed 2 bases, with 14 bases lying between them. Per germline, CDR1 SGHTA and CDR2 FQGTGA. The CDR3 here is CASSFRSAGAYEQYF. The CDR3 DNA is TGTGCCAGCAGCTTTCGCTCGGCAGGGGCCTACGAGCAGTACTTC.

This clone has only one observation. V is TRBV9 and J is TRBJ1-4; 8 nucleotides align to TRBD1. Germline V gene lookup returns CDR1 SGDLS and CDR2 YYNGEE. Unmatched junction bases numbered 8, after V lost 0 bases and J lost 10 bases. The CDR3 length is 15 residues. The CDR3 DNA reads TGTGCCAGCAGCGTAGACGGACAGGGTCGGGGAAAACTGTTTTTT. Amino acids: CASSVDGQGRGKLFF.

The rearrangement links TRBV7-9 to TRBJ2-5, with 7 bases matching TRBD1. The end of the DNA fits TRBJ2-7 better, so the J call may be wrong. The CDR3 runs 14 residues. Germline V gives CDR1 SEHNR, CDR2 FQNEAQ (reference sequence). The CDR3 is CASSSGTESYEQYF. DNA of the CDR3: TGTGCCAGCAGCTCCGGGACAGAGTCTTACGAGCAGTACTTC.

The rearrangement joins TRBV18 to TRBJ1-6; 10 nucleotides align to TRBD1. The CDR3 is made up of 17 amino acids. Trimming removed 0 bases from V and 7 bases from J; junction bases left unmatched: 6. Looked up from germline, CDR1 is KGHSH and CDR2 is LQKENI. The CDR3 region has the DNA TGTGCCAGCTCACCACCGTGGACAGGGGGGAAAAATTCACCCCTCCACTTT. Amino acids: CASSPPWTGGKNSPLHF.

This chain's CDR3 is CASSQSGLDGTQYF. The CDR3 DNA is TGCGCCAGCAGCCAATCCGGACTGGATGGGACCCAGTACTTC. The V gene is TRBV4-1, the J gene TRBJ2-5, with TRBD2 as a possible D gene (5 bases). Germline V gene lookup returns CDR1 MGHRA and CDR2 YSYEKL. With 2 bases removed from V and 7 bases from J, the gap between germline ends came to 14 bases. The CDR3 is made up of 14 amino acids.

The chain uses TRBV6-5 and TRBJ1-1; D gene ambiguous. The germline V and J ends were trimmed by 8 bases and 7 bases, with 14 bases remaining between them. Looked up from germline, CDR1 is MNHEY and CDR2 is SVGAGI. The CDR3 has 12 amino acids. Here the CDR3 reads CASEANGLEAFF. Here the CDR3 DNA reads TGTGCCAGCGAGGCCAATGGCCTTGAAGCTTTCTTT.

The genes are TRBV6-5 and TRBJ1-2; D perhaps matches TRBD1 (6 bases). Trimming shortened V by 0 bases and J by 6 bases, and 11 bases separated the two germline ends. Germline CDR1 MNHEY, CDR2 SVGAGI. The CDR3 has 14 amino acids. The CDR3 region is CASSYSATGDGYTF. CDR3 nucleotide sequence: TGTGCCAGCAGTTACTCGGCGACAGGAGATGGCTACACCTTC.

CDR3 sequence (DNA): TGTGCCAGCAGCGACAGGGGAGGGGGGACCCAGTACTTC. Its translation is CASSDRGGGTQYF. This rearrangement joins TRBV6-6 to TRBJ2-5; a possible D gene is TRBD1 (8 bases). V was trimmed by 6 bases and J by 7 bases, leaving 15 bases between them. Germline-derived CDR1 and CDR2 are MNHNY and SVGAGI (reference sequence). There are 13 residues in the CDR3.

CDR3 in DNA: TGCAGCGCGCTCCAGGGAGGTCGAACCTACGAGCAGTACTTC. Amino acids: CSALQGGRTYEQYF. The chain uses TRBV29-1 and TRBJ2-7, with D possibly matching TRBD2 (6 bases). Trimming cost V 7 bases and J 2 bases, with 18 bases left between them. This CDR3 contains 14 residues. Germline values: CDR1 SQVTM, CDR2 ANQGSEA.

The rearrangement uses TRBV11-2 and TRBJ2-7, with 7 bases aligning to TRBD1. V was clipped by 5 bases and J by 0 bases; unmatched bases: 4. Germline loops: CDR1 SGHAT, CDR2 FQNNGV. CDR3 size: 14 residues. DNA of the CDR3: TGTGCCAGCAGCATTGACAGGGTCTCCTACGAGCAGTACTTC. As protein: CASSIDRVSYEQYF. The full variable domain, its missing parts supplied by reference TRBV11-2 and TRBJ2-7, is EAGVAQSPRYKIIEKRQSVAFWCNPISGHATLYWYQQILGQGPKLLIQFQNNGVVDDSQLPKDRFSAERLKGVDSTLKIQPAKLEDSAVYLCASSIDRVSYEQYFGPGTRLTVT.

This sequence joins TRBV5-1 and TRBJ1-5; D uncertain. The CDR3 has 14 residues. CDR1 is SGHRS, CDR2 YFSETQ, per germline. With 0 bases removed from V and 6 bases from J, the gap between germline ends came to 10 bases. The CDR3 sequence: CASSLDGVGQPQHF. CDR3 bases: TGCGCCAGCAGCTTGGACGGGGTGGGTCAGCCCCAGCATTTT.

The chain joins TRBV6-6 to TRBJ2-1; 11 bases agree with TRBD2. Germline lookup yields CDR1 MNHNY and CDR2 SVGAGI (reference sequence). This CDR3 is built from 14 residues. The V gene end was trimmed by 4 bases and the J gene end by 10 bases; junction bases not matched to a gene: 6. The CDR3: CASSLLAGVEEQFF. CDR3 nucleotide sequence: TGTGCCAGCAGTTTACTAGCGGGAGTAGAAGAGCAGTTCTTC.

The genes are TRBV19 and TRBJ2-7; 7 bases are shared with TRBD1. There are 15 residues in the CDR3. V was clipped by 4 bases and J by 0 bases; unmatched bases: 6. The V gene's germline CDR1 is LNHDA and CDR2 SQIVND (reference sequence). The CDR3 coding sequence is TGTGCCAGTAGTACGGCGGACAGGAGCTCCTACGAGCAGTACTTC. It codes for CASSTADRSSYEQYF.

This chain uses TRBV4-1 with TRBJ1-1; D is uncertain. Germline CDR1 reads MGHRA; CDR2 reads YSYEKL. The CDR3 contains 14 residues. Between the trimmed V and J ends, which lost 0 bases and 4 bases, there was a span of 9 bases. As DNA, the CDR3 is TGCGCCAGCAGCCAAGATCCGGAGGGCACTGAAGCTTTCTTT. It specifies CASSQDPEGTEAFF.

This chain joins TRBV7-8 and TRBJ2-1, with 11 bases identical to TRBD1. Germline CDR1 and CDR2: SGHVS and FQNEAQ. The CDR3 loop spans 13 amino acids. The V and J ends lost 8 bases and 4 bases, in that order; junction bases with no gene match: 1. CDR3 sequence: CASGDRGYNEQFF. In DNA, the CDR3 is TGTGCCAGCGGGGACAGGGGGTACAATGAGCAGTTCTTC.

This rearrangement joins TRBV11-3 to TRBJ1-1; 9 positions match TRBD1. Germline CDR1 SGHNT, CDR2 YENEEA. The V and J ends lost 3 bases and 12 bases, in that order; junction bases with no gene match: 5. This CDR3 has 12 residues. CDR3 in amino acids: CASSFRTGETFF. The DNA for the CDR3 is TGTGCCAGCAGCTTTAGGACAGGGGAAACTTTCTTT.

The chain employs TRBV5-8 and TRBJ2-5, with TRBD2 identical over 9 bases. Trimming at V came to 2 bases and at J to 5 bases, leaving 7 bases not matched to a gene. The CDR3 contains 15 residues. Germline lookup yields CDR1 SGHTS and CDR2 YDEGEE. The CDR3 is CASSLGLAGTETQYF. CDR3 DNA: TGTGCCAGCAGCTTAGGTCTAGCGGGGACGGAGACCCAGTACTTC.

This clone was observed a single time. The J gene is TRBJ2-2, the V gene TRBV9; 7 bases fit TRBD2. CDR3 length: 16 residues. Germline loops: CDR1 SGDLS, CDR2 YYNGEE. J was trimmed by 5 bases and V by 0 bases; bases with no gene match: 7. DNA of the CDR3: TGTGCCAGCAGCGTAGCTACGAGCGGGAAAACCGGGGAGCTGTTTTTT. It specifies CASSVATSGKTGELFF. The full variable domain, its missing parts supplied by reference TRBV9 and TRBJ2-2, is DSGVTQTPKHLITATGQRVTLRCSPRSGDLSVYWYQQSLDQGLQFLIQYYNGEERAKGNILERFSAQQFPDLHSELNLSSLELGDSALYFCASSVATSGKTGELFFGEGSRLTVL.

This rearrangement joins TRBV5-1 to TRBJ1-6; tentative D call: TRBD1 (5 bases). This CDR3 region has 14 residues. Germline values: CDR1 SGHRS, CDR2 YFSETQ. V was trimmed by 1 base and J by 8 bases, leaving 10 bases between them. CDR3 sequence reads: CASSLYPGYSPLHF. The CDR3 DNA follows: TGCGCCAGCAGCTTGTATCCAGGGTATTCACCCCTCCACTTT.

V usage is TRBV6-5 and J usage is TRBJ1-5, with 9 nucleotides matching TRBD1. Trimming at V came to 4 bases and at J to 1 base, leaving 5 bases not matched to a gene. Looked up from germline, CDR1 is MNHEY and CDR2 is SVGAGI. The CDR3 loop spans 16 amino acids. CDR3 sequence reads: CASSSGTGRSNQPQHF. CDR3 DNA sequence: TGTGCCAGCAGTTCCGGGACAGGGAGAAGCAATCAGCCCCAGCATTTT.

The chain is built from TRBV5-4 and TRBJ2-2, with 8 nucleotides matching TRBD2. Per the germline V gene, CDR1 is SGHNT and CDR2 is YYREEE (reference sequence). The J segment lost 5 bases and the V segment lost 0 bases, leaving 6 bases of the junction unmatched. CDR3 size: 16 residues. This CDR3 reads CASSLGSGRTTGELFF. The CDR3 DNA reads as TGTGCCAGCAGCTTGGGGAGCGGGAGAACTACCGGGGAGCTGTTTTTT.

This clone appeared once. The chain carries TRBV27 and TRBJ1-1; 7 bases map to TRBD1. The germline CDR1 and CDR2 sequences are MNHEY and SMNVEV (reference sequence). This CDR3 region has 14 residues. V dropped 2 bases and J dropped 3; count of bases not matched to a gene: 3. Here the CDR3 reads CASSLTGQYTEAFF. For the CDR3, the DNA is TGTGCCAGCAGTTTAACGGGACAGTACACTGAAGCTTTCTTT.